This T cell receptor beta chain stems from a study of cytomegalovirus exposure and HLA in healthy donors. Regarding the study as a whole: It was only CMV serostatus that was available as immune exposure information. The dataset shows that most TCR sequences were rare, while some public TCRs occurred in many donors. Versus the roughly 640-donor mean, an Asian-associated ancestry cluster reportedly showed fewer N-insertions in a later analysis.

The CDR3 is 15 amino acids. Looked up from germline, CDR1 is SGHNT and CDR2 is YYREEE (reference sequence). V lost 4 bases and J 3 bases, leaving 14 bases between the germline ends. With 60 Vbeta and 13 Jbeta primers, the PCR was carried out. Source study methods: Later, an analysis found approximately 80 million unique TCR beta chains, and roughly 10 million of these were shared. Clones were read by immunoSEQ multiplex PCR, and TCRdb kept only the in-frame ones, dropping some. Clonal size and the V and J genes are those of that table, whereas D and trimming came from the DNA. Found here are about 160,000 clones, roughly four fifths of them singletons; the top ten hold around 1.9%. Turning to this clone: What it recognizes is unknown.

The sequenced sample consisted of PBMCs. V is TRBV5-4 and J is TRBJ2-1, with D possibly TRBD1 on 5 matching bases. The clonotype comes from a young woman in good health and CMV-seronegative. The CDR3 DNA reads TGTGCCAGCAGCGTTCTGGAAAGGGGCTACAATGAGCAGTTCTTC. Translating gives CASSVLERGYNEQFF.